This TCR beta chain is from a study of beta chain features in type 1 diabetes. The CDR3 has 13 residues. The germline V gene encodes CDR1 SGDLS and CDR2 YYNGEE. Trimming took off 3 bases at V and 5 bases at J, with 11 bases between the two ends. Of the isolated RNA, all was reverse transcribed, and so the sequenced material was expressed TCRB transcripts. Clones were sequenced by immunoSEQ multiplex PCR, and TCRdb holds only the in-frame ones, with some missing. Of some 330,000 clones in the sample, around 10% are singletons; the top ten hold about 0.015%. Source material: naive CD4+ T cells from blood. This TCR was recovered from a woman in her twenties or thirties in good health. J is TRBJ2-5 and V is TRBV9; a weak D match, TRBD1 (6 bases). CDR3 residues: CASSGGTFETQYF. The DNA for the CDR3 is TGTGCCAGCAGCGGAGGGACATTTGAGACCCAGTACTTC.